This TCR beta chain was captured by sequencing in a study of shared clonotypes between healthy human individuals. Trimming took off 3 bases at V and 5 bases at J, with 10 bases between the two ends. The CDR3 extends over 13 amino acids. Germline-derived CDR1 and CDR2 are MDHEN and SYDVKM. The naive CD8 fraction comprised CD45RO-negative cells positively selected for CCR7 and excluded terminally differentiated effector memory CD45RA+ cells. Nashville, Tennessee was home to all donors, who were Caucasian adults. The authors' processing: As immunoSEQ supplied junction-only sequences (without quality scores), filtering differed. Using immunoSEQ multiplex PCR, the repertoire was profiled, and TCRdb retains in-frame clones only, with some absent. D and trimming were read from the DNA, whereas the V and J calls and clone size are those reported in that table. The profile shows over 800,000 clones, nearly 95% of them singletons.

Sequencing used naive CD8+ T cells sorted from blood. The TCR originated in a man aged 25 to 40 in good health. The chain links TRBV28 to TRBJ1-1; D is undetermined. The CDR3 sequence: CASSFNFRTEAFF. The CDR3 coding sequence is TGTGCCAGCAGTTTTAATTTCAGGACTGAAGCTTTCTTT.